This T cell receptor (beta chain) comes out of a study of blood T cells in healthy people across ages. Germline CDR1 reads DFQATT; CDR2 reads SNEGSKA (reference sequence). Trimming left V 1 base short and J 4 bases short, with 14 bases between. The length of the CDR3 is 15 residues. To note about this clonotype: A much larger clone sits a single nucleotide away, making a read error possible.

A second PCR of 7 to 11 cycles used a sample-barcoded 5' primer and a J-beta primer mix. Every sample returned 2.5 million or more CDR3-containing paired-end reads. TCRdb itself ran the 5' RACE reads through MiXCR, one entry per CDR3 protein. The top ten hold roughly 34% of the sample, which has about 680,000 distinct CDR3 sequences, around 45% seen once. The sequence derives from an older woman in good health. V and J are TRBV20-1 and TRBJ2-1; possible D gene TRBD2, 6 bases. The sequenced material came from blood. The CDR3 coding sequence is TGCAGTGCTAGAGGGCGGCGGGAAGGGTACAATGAGCAGTTCTTC. Amino acids: CSARGRREGYNEQFF.